Listed below are T cell receptor beta chains from one sample, sequenced in a study of PD-L1 blockade in urothelial cancer. Using immunoSEQ multiplex PCR, the repertoire was profiled, and TCRdb retains in-frame clones only, with some absent. The repertoire holds 35,000 to 40,000 clones, with 75% to 90% as singletons. The sample in question was PBMCs, obtained around atezolizumab (anti-PD-L1) treatment. The source is a man aged 60 to 75 with urothelial cancer. The CDR3 runs from the conserved cysteine through the conserved F or W. D genes are given only for firm matches. A row's size may be missing; if present it is once, few, many or a size class.

>-|TRBJ2-7|TRBV14|-
CASSQAIQRDPYEQYF
TGTGCCAGCAGCCAAGCAATCCAGCGAGACCCGTACGAGCAGTACTTC
>-|TRBJ2-3|TRBV5-1|-
CASSLEGPGADTQYF
TGCGCCAGCAGCTTGGAGGGGCCGGGGGCAGATACGCAGTATTTT
>few|TRBJ2-1|TRBV15|TRBD1
CATSSPRGRKNEQFF
TGTGCCACCAGCAGCCCCAGGGGGCGCAAGAATGAGCAGTTCTTC
>-|TRBJ2-7|TRBV5-1|TRBD2
CASSLELAGGYEQYF
TGCGCCAGCAGCTTGGAGCTAGCGGGAGGCTACGAGCAGTACTTC
>-|TRBJ2-3|TRBV5-1|-
CASSSRQNGDTQYF
TGCGCCAGCAGCTCCCGCCAAAACGGGGATACGCAGTATTTT
>-|TRBJ2-5|TRBV7-7|-
CASSLILRGGRETQYF
TGTGCTAGCAGCTTAATCCTGAGGGGGGGCCGGGAGACCCAGTACTTC
>few|TRBJ2-7|TRBV5-4|TRBD2
CASSSSGGASYEQYF
TGTGCCAGCAGCTCTAGCGGGGGGGCCTCCTACGAGCAGTACTTC
>few|TRBJ2-1|TRBV9|TRBD2
CASSVKAGGYNEQFF
TGTGCCAGCAGCGTAAAAGCGGGGGGGTACAATGAGCAGTTCTTC
>few|TRBJ2-7|TRBV7-8|-
CASSSHVAPEQYF
TGTGCCAGCAGCTCCCACGTGGCTCCTGAGCAGTACTTC
>-|TRBJ2-1|TRBV27|TRBD1
CASSFTTGDNEQFF
TGTGCCAGCAGTTTTACTACAGGGGACAATGAGCAGTTCTTC
>-|TRBJ1-4|TRBV12-5|-
CASGLGLMGEKLFF
TGTGCTAGTGGACTAGGGCTAATGGGTGAAAAACTGTTTTTT
>once|TRBJ2-1|TRBV30|-
CAWSVSAASFNEQFF
TGTGCCTGGAGTGTAAGTGCTGCTAGTTTCAATGAGCAGTTCTTC
>-|TRBJ2-1|TRBV19|TRBD2
CASSTRLAGGVSYNEQFF
TGTGCCAGTAGTACCCGACTAGCGGGAGGGGTCTCCTACAATGAGCAGTTCTTC
>few|TRBJ1-5|TRBV21-1|-
CASSKGQGNQPQHF
TGTGCCAGCAGCAAGGGACAGGGAAATCAGCCCCAGCATTTT
>once|TRBJ2-2|TRBV19|TRBD1
CASSDLQGSAGELFF
TGTGCCAGTAGCGACTTACAGGGGTCGGCCGGGGAGCTGTTTTTT
>-|TRBJ1-1|TRBV10-3|-
CAISEGGWGEAFF
TGTGCCATCAGTGAAGGGGGATGGGGTGAAGCTTTCTTT
>-|TRBJ1-2|TRBV19|-
CASSTREAYYGYTF
TGTGCCAGTAGTACCCGGGAAGCCTACTATGGCTACACCTTC
>once|TRBJ2-3|TRBV6-4|TRBD2
CASSRDYTDTQYF
TGTGCCAGCAGTCGGGACTATACAGATACGCAGTATTTT
>-|TRBJ1-1|TRBV7-2|-
CASSIPRVVNTEAFF
TGTGCCAGCAGCATTCCGAGGGTCGTGAACACTGAAGCTTTCTTT
>-|TRBJ2-2|TRBV7-2|TRBD2
CASSREVAGAGTGELFF
TGTGCCAGCAGTCGGGAGGTAGCGGGGGCCGGGACCGGGGAGCTGTTTTTT
>few|TRBJ1-5|TRBV6-5|-
CASSYYSNQPQHF
TGTGCCAGCAGTTATTATAGCAATCAGCCCCAGCATTTT
>-|TRBJ2-3|TRBV5-1|TRBD1
CASRTGQGAVTDTQYF
TGCGCCAGCAGAACCGGACAGGGGGCTGTCACAGATACGCAGTATTTT
>-|TRBJ2-1|TRBV7-6|-
CASSLRGLVYNEQFF
TGTGCCAGCAGCTTAAGGGGTCTGGTCTACAATGAGCAGTTCTTC
>few|TRBJ1-2|TRBV27|TRBD1
CASSSRTGGHYGYTF
TGTGCCAGCAGTTCCCGGACAGGGGGCCACTATGGCTACACCTTC
>few|TRBJ2-7|TRBV7-2|-
CASSQFIGAYEQYF
TGTGCCAGCAGCCAGTTTATCGGGGCCTACGAGCAGTACTTC
>once|TRBJ1-1|TRBV2|-
CASGRGTGNTEAFF
TGTGCCAGCGGCCGCGGGACGGGGAACACTGAAGCTTTCTTT
>-|TRBJ2-2|TRBV6-1|-
CAGERTGELFF
TGTGCGGGAGAAAGGACCGGGGAGCTGTTTTTT
>-|TRBJ2-3|TRBV5-5|TRBD1
CASSLTGSSTDTQYF
TGTGCCAGCAGTTTGACAGGGTCAAGCACAGATACGCAGTATTTT
>-|TRBJ2-1|TRBV19|TRBD1
CASRGTGGDYNEQFF
TGTGCCAGTAGGGGGACAGGGGGCGACTACAATGAGCAGTTCTTC
>-|TRBJ1-2|TRBV5-6|-
CASSLVWQGPNYGYTF
TGTGCCAGCAGCTTGGTCTGGCAGGGCCCTAACTATGGCTACACCTTC
>-|TRBJ1-3|TRBV18|TRBD1
CASSPKGQGARSGNTIYF
TGTGCCAGCTCACCAAAGGGACAGGGGGCGAGGTCTGGAAACACCATATATTTT
>-|TRBJ1-6|TRBV30|-
CAWSYRNSGDSPLHF
TGTGCCTGGAGTTACAGGAACAGTGGCGATTCACCCCTCCACTTT
>-|TRBJ2-7|TRBV27|TRBD1
CASSLRQGGAYEQYF
TGTGCCAGCAGTCTGAGACAGGGTGGAGCCTACGAGCAGTACTTC
>-|TRBJ1-1|TRBV5-1|-
CASSLYGRFNTEAFF
TGCGCCAGCAGCTTGTATGGCAGATTTAACACTGAAGCTTTCTTT
>-|TRBJ1-5|TRBV5-6|TRBD1
CASSEQGASNQPQHF
TGTGCCAGCAGCGAACAGGGGGCTAGCAATCAGCCCCAGCATTTT
>-|TRBJ1-4|TRBV7-2|-
CASSPPGVRNPEKLFF
TGTGCCAGCAGCCCCCCCGGGGTCCGGAATCCCGAAAAACTGTTTTTT
>-|TRBJ1-1|TRBV18|TRBD1
CASSPTGTLNTEAFF
TGTGCCAGCTCACCGACAGGGACCCTGAACACTGAAGCTTTCTTT
>-|TRBJ1-2|TRBV4-2|-
CASSQDSRSNYGYTF
TGTGCCAGCAGCCAAGACTCCCGGTCTAACTATGGCTACACCTTC
>-|TRBJ1-2|TRBV6-5|-
CASRRGRVSDGYTF
TGTGCCAGCAGGCGAGGCAGGGTTTCGGATGGCTACACCTTC
>once|TRBJ2-3|TRBV30|-
CAWSPDSPDLLSGTDTQYF
TGTGCCTGGAGCCCGGACAGCCCCGACTTGTTGAGTGGCACAGATACGCAGTATTTT
>-|TRBJ1-2|TRBV19|TRBD1
CASTTQGVGYGYTF
TGTGCCAGTACTACGCAGGGGGTGGGCTATGGCTACACCTTC
>few|TRBJ2-3|TRBV4-1|-
CASSQGRDTDTQYF
TGCGCCAGCAGCCAAGGGAGGGACACAGATACGCAGTATTTT
>-|TRBJ1-1|TRBV29-1|TRBD1
CSVDRRGQGNTEAFF
TGCAGCGTTGACCGAAGAGGACAGGGGAACACTGAAGCTTTCTTT
>-|TRBJ2-7|TRBV19|TRBD1
CASSPRQGSYEQYF
TGTGCCAGTAGTCCCCGACAGGGATCCTACGAGCAGTACTTC
>-|TRBJ1-6|TRBV7-2|-
CASSLGQGKDSPLHF
TGTGCCAGCAGCTTAGGGCAGGGCAAAGATTCACCCCTCCACTTT
>-|TRBJ1-2|TRBV5-6|-
CASSPAGGYYGYTF
TGTGCCAGCAGCCCCGCTGGCGGATACTATGGCTACACCTTC
>-|TRBJ2-3|TRBV18|TRBD2
CASSPPNGGNGDTQYF
TGTGCCAGCTCACCACCAAACGGGGGGAACGGTGATACGCAGTATTTT
>-|TRBJ1-5|TRBV2|TRBD1
CASSEEGTGYNQPQHF
TGTGCCAGCAGTGAAGAGGGGACAGGTTACAATCAGCCCCAGCATTTT